Detailed here is one T cell receptor beta chain. Antigen: not known. This entry belongs to a study of cytomegalovirus exposure and HLA in healthy donors. Whole-study context: According to later analysis, the same platform produced the 100 to 150 validation and 666 first-cohort repertoires.

Repertoires were generated with immunoSEQ multiplex PCR, while TCRdb's copy carries only in-frame clones and drops some. The profile shows over 100,000 clones, around nine tenths of them singletons. Overall study findings and caveats: Specific recognition of CMV antigens was confirmed in vitro for three chains (all CMV-associated). According to a later analysis, TCR clusters from the first cohort tended to co-occur in the 120 or so validation repertoires. Reports described diagnosis of cytomegalovirus status by the classifier as highly specific and sensitive.

Germline V CDR1 and CDR2: MNHNS, SASEGT. The CDR3 is 16 residues long. Deletions cut 2 bases from V and 2 bases from J, with 12 bases between. This receptor was obtained from a woman aged 18-29 years in good health and CMV-seronegative. Sequenced material: PBMCs. The chain has TRBV6-1 and TRBJ1-4; D is ambiguous. The CDR3 DNA reads TGTGCCAGCAGTGAAATTGGAGGACGGACTAATGAAAAACTGTTTTTT. Its translation: CASSEIGGRTNEKLFF.